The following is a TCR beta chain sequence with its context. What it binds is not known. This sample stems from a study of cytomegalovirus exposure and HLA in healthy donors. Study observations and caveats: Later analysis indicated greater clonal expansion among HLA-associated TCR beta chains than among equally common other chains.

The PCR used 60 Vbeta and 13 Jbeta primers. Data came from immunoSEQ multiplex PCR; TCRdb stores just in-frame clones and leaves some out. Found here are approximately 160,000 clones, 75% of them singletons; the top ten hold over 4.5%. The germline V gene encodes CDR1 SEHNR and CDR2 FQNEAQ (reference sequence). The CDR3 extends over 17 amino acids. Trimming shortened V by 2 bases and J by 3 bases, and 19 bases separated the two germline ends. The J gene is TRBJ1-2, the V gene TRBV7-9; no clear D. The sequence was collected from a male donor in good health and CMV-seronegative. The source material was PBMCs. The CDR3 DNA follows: TGTGCCAGCAGCTTATACGTGGTGGACTGGATCCACTATGGCTACACCTTC. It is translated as CASSLYVVDWIHYGYTF.